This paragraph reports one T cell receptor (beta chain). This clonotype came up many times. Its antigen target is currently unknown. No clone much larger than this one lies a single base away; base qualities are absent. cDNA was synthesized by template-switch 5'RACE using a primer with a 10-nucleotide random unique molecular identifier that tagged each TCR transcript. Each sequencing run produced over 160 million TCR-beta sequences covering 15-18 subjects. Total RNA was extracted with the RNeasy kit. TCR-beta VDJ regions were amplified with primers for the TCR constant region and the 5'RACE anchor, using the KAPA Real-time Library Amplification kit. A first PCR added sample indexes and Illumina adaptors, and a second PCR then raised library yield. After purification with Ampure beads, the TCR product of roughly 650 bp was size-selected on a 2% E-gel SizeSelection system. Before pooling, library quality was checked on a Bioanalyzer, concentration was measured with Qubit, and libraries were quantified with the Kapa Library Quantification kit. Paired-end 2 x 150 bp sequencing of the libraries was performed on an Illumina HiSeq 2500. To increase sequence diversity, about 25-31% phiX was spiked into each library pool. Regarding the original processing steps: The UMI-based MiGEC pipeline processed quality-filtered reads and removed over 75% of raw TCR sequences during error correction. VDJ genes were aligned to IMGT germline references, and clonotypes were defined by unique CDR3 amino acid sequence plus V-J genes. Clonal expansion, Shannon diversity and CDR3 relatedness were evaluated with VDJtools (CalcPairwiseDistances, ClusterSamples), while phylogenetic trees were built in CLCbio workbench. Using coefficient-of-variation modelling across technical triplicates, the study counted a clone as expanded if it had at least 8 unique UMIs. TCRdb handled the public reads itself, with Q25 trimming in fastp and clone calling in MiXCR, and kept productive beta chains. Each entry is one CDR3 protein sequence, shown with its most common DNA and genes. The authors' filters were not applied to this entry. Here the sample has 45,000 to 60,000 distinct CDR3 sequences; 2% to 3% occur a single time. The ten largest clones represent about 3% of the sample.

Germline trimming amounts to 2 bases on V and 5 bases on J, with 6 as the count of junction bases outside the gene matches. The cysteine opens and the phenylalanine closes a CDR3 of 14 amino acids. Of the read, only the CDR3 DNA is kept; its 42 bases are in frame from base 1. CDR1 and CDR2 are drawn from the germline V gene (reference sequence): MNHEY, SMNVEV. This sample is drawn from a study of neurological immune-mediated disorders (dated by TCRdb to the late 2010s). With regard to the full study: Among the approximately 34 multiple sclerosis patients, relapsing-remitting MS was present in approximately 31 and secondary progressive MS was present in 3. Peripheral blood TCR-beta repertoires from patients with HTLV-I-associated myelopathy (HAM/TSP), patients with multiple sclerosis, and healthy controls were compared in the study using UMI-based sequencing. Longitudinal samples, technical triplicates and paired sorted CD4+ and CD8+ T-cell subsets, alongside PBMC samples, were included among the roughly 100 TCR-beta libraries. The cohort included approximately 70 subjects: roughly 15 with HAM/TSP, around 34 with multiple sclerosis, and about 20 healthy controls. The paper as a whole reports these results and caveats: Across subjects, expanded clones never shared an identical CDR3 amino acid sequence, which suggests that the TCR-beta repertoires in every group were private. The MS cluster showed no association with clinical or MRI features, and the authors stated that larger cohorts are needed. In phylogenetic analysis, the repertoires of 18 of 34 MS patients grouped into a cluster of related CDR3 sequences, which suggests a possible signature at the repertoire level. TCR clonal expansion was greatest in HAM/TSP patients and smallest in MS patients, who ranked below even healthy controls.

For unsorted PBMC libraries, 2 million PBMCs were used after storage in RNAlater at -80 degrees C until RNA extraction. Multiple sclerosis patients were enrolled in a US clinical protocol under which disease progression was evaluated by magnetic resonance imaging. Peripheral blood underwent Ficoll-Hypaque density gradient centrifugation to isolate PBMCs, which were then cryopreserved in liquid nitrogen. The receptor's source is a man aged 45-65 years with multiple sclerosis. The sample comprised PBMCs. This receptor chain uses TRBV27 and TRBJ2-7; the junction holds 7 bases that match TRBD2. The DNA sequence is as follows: TGTGCCAGCAGTTTAGGGCTAGCGGTCGACGAGCAGTACTTC. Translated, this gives CASSLGLAVDEQYF.